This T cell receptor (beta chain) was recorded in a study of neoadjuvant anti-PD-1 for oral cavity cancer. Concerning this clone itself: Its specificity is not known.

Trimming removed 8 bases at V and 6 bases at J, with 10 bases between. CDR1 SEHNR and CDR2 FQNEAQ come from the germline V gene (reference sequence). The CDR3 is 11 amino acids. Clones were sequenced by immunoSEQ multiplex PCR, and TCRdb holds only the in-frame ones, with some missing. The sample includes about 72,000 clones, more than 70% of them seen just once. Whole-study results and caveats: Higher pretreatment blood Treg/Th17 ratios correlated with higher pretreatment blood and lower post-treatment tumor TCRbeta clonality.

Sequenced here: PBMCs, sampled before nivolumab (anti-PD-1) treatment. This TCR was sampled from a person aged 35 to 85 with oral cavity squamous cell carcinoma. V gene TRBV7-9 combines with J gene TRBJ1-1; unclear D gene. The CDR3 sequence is CASLGIAEAFF. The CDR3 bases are TGTGCCAGCCTAGGTATAGCTGAAGCTTTCTTT.